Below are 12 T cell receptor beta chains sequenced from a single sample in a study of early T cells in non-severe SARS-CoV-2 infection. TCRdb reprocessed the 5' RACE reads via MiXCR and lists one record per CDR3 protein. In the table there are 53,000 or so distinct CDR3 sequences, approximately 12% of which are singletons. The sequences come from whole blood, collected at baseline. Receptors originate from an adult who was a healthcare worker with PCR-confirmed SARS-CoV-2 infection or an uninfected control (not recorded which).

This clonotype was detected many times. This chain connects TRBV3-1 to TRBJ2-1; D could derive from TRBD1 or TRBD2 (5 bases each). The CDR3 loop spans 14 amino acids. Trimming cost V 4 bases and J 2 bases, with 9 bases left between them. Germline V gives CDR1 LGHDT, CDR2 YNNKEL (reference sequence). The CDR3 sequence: CASSRDAAYNEQFF. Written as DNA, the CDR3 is TGTGCCAGCAGCCGGGACGCAGCCTACAATGAGCAGTTCTTC.

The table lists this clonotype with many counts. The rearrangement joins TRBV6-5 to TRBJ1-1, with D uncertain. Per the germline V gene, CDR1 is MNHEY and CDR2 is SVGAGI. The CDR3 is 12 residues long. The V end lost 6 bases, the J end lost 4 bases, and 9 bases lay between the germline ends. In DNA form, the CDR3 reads TGTGCCAGCAGCGGGGATATCACTGAAGCTTTCTTT. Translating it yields CASSGDITEAFF.

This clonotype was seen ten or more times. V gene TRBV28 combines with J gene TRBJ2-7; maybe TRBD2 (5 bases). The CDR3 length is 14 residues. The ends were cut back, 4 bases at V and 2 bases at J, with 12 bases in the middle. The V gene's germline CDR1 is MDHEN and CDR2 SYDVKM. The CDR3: CASSSGILPYEQYF. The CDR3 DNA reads TGTGCCAGCAGTTCCGGGATCCTTCCCTACGAGCAGTACTTC. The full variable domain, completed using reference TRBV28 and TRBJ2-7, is DVKVTQSSRYLVKRTGEKVFLECVQDMDHENMFWYRQDPGLGLRLIYFSYDVKMKEKGDIPEGYSVSREKKERFSLILESASTNQTSMYLCASSSGILPYEQYFGPGTRLTVT.

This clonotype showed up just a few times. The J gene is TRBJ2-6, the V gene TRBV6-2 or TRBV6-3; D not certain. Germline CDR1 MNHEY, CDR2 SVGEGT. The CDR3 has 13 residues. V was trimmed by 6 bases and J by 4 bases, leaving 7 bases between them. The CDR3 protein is CASRFAGANVLTF. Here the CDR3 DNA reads TGTGCCAGCAGATTCGCAGGGGCCAACGTCCTGACTTTC.

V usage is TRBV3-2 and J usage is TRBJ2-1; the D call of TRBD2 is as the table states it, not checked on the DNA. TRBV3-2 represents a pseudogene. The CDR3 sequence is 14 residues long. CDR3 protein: CASSQLAGYNEQFF. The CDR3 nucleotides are TGTGCCAGCAGCCAGCTAGCGGGCTACAATGAGCAGTTCTTC.

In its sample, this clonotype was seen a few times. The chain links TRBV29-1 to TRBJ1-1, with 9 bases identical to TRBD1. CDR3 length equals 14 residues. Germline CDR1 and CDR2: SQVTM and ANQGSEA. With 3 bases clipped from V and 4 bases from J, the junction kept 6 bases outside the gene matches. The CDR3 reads CSVEAGTGPTEAFF. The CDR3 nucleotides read TGCAGCGTTGAGGCCGGGACAGGGCCCACTGAAGCTTTCTTT.

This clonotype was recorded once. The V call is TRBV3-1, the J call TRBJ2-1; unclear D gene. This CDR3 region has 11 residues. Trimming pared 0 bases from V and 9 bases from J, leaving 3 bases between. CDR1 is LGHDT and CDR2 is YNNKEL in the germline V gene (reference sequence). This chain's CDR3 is CASSQEREQFF. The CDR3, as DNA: TGTGCCAGCAGCCAAGAGCGTGAGCAGTTCTTC.

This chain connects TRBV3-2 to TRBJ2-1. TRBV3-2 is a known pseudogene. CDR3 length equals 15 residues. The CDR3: CASSQERASYNEQFF. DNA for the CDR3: TGTGCCAGCAGCCAAGAGCGTGCCTCCTACAATGAGCAGTTCTTC.

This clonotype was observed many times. The CDR3 protein is CASSLAGTEGEQFF. CDR3 in DNA: TGCGCCAGCAGCTTGGCGGGGACAGAGGGTGAGCAGTTCTTC. The chain combines TRBV5-1 with TRBJ2-1, with TRBD1 matching over 7 bases. After removal of 0 bases from V and 9 bases from J, the junction contained 6 bases not matched to a gene. The germline gives CDR1 SGHRS, CDR2 YFSETQ. The CDR3 totals 14 residues.

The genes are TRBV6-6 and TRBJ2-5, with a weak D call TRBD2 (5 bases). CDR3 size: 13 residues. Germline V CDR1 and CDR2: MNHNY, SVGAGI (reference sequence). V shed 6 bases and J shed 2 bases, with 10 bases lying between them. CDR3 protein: CASRLREQETQYF. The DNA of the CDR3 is TGTGCCAGCAGATTACGGGAACAAGAGACCCAGTACTTC.

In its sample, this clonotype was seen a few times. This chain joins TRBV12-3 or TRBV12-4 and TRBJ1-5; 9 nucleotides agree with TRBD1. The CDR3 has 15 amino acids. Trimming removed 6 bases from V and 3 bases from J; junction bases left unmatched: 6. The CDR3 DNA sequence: TGTGCCAGCAGCTCGACAGGGGGGGACAATCAGCCCCAGCATTTT. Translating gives CASSSTGGDNQPQHF.

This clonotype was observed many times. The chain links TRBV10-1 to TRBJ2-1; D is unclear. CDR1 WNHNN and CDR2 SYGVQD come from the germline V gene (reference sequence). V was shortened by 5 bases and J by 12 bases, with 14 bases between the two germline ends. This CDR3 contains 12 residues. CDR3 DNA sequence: TGCGCCAGCAGTCCCTCAACCAGCGTGCAGTTCTTC. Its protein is CASSPSTSVQFF.